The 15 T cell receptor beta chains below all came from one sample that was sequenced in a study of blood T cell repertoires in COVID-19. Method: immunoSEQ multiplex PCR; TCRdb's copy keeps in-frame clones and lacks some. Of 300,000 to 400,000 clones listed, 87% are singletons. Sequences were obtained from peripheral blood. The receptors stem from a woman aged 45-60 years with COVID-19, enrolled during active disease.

The CDR3 here is CASSLTGDRGGTEAFF. The CDR3 DNA sequence: TGTGCCAGCAGTTTAACCGGGGACAGGGGAGGAACTGAAGCTTTCTTT. The genes are TRBV27 and TRBJ1-1, with 10 bases that match TRBD1. The CDR3 consists of 16 residues. CDR1 is MNHEY, CDR2 SMNVEV, per germline (reference sequence). The ends lost 2 bases at V and 5 bases at J; junction bases unmatched: 8.

This chain's CDR3 is CASSPRGQGSTDTQYF. The CDR3 DNA follows: TGTGCCAGCTCACCACGGGGACAAGGGAGCACAGATACGCAGTATTTT. This chain connects TRBV18 to TRBJ2-3; possibly TRBD1 for D (6 bases). The V end lost 1 base, the J end lost 0 bases, and 11 bases lay between the germline ends. Germline V CDR1 and CDR2: KGHSH, LQKENI. This CDR3 has 16 residues. The full variable domain, in which reference TRBV18 and TRBJ2-3 provide the parts outside the CDR3, is NAGVMQNPRHLVRRRGQEARLRCSPMKGHSHVYWYRQLPEEGLKFMVYLQKENIIDESGMPKERFSAEFPKEGPSILRIQQVVRGDSAAYFCASSPRGQGSTDTQYFGPGTRLTVL.

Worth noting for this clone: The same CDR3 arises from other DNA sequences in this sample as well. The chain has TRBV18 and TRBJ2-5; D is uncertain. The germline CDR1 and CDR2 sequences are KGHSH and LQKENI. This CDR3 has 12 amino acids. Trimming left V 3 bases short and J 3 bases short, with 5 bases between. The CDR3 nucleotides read TGTGCCAGCTCACCTCTAGAAGAGACCCAGTACTTC. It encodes CASSPLEETQYF.

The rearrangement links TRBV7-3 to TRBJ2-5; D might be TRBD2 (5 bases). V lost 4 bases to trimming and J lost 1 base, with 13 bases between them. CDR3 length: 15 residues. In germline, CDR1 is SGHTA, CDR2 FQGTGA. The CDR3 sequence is CASSSGAGLQETQYF. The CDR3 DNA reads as TGTGCCAGCAGCTCGGGTGCGGGCCTCCAAGAGACCCAGTACTTC.

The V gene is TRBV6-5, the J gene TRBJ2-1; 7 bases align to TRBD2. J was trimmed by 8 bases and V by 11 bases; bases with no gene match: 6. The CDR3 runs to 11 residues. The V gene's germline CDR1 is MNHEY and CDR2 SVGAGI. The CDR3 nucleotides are TGTGCCCTACTAGCGACCGATGAGCAGTTCTTC. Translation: CALLATDEQFF.

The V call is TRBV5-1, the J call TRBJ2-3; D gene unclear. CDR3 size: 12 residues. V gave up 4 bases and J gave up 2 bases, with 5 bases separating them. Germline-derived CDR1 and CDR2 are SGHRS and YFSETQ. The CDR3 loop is CASSPVTDTQYF. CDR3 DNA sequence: TGCGCCAGCAGCCCGGTCACAGATACGCAGTATTTT.

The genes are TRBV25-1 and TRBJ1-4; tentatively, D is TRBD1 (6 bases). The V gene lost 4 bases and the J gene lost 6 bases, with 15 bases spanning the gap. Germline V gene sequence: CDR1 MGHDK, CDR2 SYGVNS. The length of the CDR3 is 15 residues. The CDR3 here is CASSVDRKKHEKLFF. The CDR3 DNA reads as TGTGCCAGCAGTGTGGACAGAAAGAAACATGAAAAACTGTTTTTT.

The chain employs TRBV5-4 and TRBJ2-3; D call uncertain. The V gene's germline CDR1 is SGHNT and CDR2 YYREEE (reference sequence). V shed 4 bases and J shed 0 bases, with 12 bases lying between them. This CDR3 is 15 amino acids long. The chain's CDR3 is CASSPRLTSTDTQYF. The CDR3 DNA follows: TGTGCCAGCAGCCCCCGACTGACTAGCACAGATACGCAGTATTTT.

The CDR3 loop is CASSWRLAGADTQYF. The CDR3 DNA sequence: TGTGCCAGCAGCTGGCGGCTAGCGGGAGCGGATACGCAGTATTTT. V and J are TRBV11-2 and TRBJ2-3; 10 bases agree with TRBD2. Germline-derived CDR1 and CDR2 are SGHAT and FQNNGV. There are 15 residues in the CDR3. V was clipped by 4 bases and J by 6 bases; unmatched bases: 7. The entire variable domain, with the rest obtained from reference TRBV11-2 and TRBJ2-3, is as follows: EAGVAQSPRYKIIEKRQSVAFWCNPISGHATLYWYQQILGQGPKLLIQFQNNGVVDDSQLPKDRFSAERLKGVDSTLKIQPAKLEDSAVYLCASSWRLAGADTQYFGPGTRLTVL.

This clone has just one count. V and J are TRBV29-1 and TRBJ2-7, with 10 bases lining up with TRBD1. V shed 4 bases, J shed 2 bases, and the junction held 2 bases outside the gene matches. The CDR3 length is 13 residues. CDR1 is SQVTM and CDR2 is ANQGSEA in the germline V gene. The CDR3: CSVAGQGAYEQYF. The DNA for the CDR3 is TGCAGCGTTGCAGGACAGGGGGCCTACGAGCAGTACTTC.

CDR3 nucleotide sequence: TGTGCCAGCAGCTTAGAGCGAGGCCCCTACGAGCAGTACTTC. Translated: CASSLERGPYEQYF. The gene calls are TRBV11-3 and TRBJ2-7; no clear D. This CDR3 is built from 14 residues. CDR1 and CDR2 (germline): SGHNT, YENEEA. The V end lost 0 bases, the J end lost 2 bases, and 8 bases lay between the germline ends.

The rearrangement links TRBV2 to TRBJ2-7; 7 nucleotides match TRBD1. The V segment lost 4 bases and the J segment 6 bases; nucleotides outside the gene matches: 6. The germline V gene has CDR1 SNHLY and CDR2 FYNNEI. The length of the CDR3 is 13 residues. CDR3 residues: CASSGDRAAEQYF. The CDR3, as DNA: TGTGCCAGCAGTGGAGACAGGGCGGCCGAGCAGTACTTC. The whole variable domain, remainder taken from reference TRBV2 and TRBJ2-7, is EPEVTQTPSHQVTQMGQEVILRCVPISNHLYFYWYRQILGQKVEFLVSFYNNEISEKSEIFDDQFSVERPDGSNFTLKIRSTKLEDSAMYFCASSGDRAAEQYFGPGTRLTVT.

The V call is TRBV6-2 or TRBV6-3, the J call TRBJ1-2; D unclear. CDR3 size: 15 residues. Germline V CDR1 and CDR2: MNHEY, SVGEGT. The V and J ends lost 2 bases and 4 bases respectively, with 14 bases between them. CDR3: CASSYPREQLYGYTF. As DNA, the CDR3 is TGTGCCAGCAGTTACCCGAGGGAACAGCTCTATGGCTACACCTTC.

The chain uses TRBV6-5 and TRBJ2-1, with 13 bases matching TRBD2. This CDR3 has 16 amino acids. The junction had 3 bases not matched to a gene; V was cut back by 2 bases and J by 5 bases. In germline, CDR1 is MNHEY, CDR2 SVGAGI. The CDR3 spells CASSYTGTSGNNEQFF. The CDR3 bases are TGTGCCAGCAGTTACACCGGGACTAGCGGGAACAATGAGCAGTTCTTC.

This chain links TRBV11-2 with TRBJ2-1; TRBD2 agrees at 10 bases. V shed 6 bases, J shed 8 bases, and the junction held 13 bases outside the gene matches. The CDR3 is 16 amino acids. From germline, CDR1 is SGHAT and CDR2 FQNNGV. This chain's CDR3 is CASRTVTTGLADEQFF. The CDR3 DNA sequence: TGTGCCAGCAGGACCGTAACAACAGGACTAGCGGATGAGCAGTTCTTC.